A single sample gave rise to the 27 T cell receptor beta chains below, sequenced in a study of cytomegalovirus exposure and HLA in healthy donors. Clones were sequenced by immunoSEQ multiplex PCR, and TCRdb holds only the in-frame ones, with some missing. The sample has over 150,000 clones; 75% to 85% are singletons. The sequenced material came from PBMCs. These receptors were obtained from a young woman in good health and CMV-seropositive.

The rearrangement links TRBV28 to TRBJ1-1; D gene uncertain. Germline CDR1 MDHEN, CDR2 SYDVKM. V shed 2 bases and J shed 2 bases, with 12 bases lying between them. CDR3 size: 15 residues. As DNA, the CDR3 is TGTGCCAGCAGTTTACCGGCGGGTAGCAACACTGAAGCTTTCTTT. This translates into CASSLPAGSNTEAFF.

As concerns this clone: The sample has other DNA sequences that encode this CDR3 too. The chain links TRBV9 to TRBJ2-7; D is possibly TRBD1 (6 bases). The CDR3 is made up of 15 amino acids. Germline CDR1 SGDLS, CDR2 YYNGEE. The V gene lost 0 bases and the J gene lost 3 bases, with 13 bases spanning the gap. CDR3 bases: TGTGCCAGCAGCGTAGAGGCAGGGGCGGTCTACGAGCAGTACTTC. Its protein is CASSVEAGAVYEQYF.

The V gene is TRBV28, the J gene TRBJ2-7, with 7 bases lining up with TRBD1. Germline CDR1 is MDHEN and CDR2 is SYDVKM. V shed 7 bases and J 12 bases; nucleotides not matched to a gene: 12. This CDR3 has 12 amino acids. CDR3 in amino acids: CASNADRRQSYF. CDR3 DNA: TGTGCCAGCAATGCGGACAGGAGACAGTCGTACTTC.

The chain is built from TRBV5-1 and TRBJ2-2, with 13 bases aligning to TRBD2. CDR3 length: 18 amino acids. Germline CDR1 and CDR2: SGHRS and YFSETQ. J was trimmed by 6 bases and V by 0 bases; bases with no gene match: 8. The CDR3: CASSLGGLAGTPAGELFF. The CDR3 DNA sequence: TGCGCCAGCAGCTTGGGGGGACTAGCGGGAACCCCGGCCGGGGAGCTGTTTTTT. Drawing the rest from reference TRBV5-1 and TRBJ2-2, the complete variable domain is KAGVTQTPRYLIKTRGQQVTLSCSPISGHRSVSWYQQTPGQGLQFLFEYFSETQRNKGNFPGRFSGRQFSNSRSEMNVSTLELGDSALYLCASSLGGLAGTPAGELFFGEGSRLTVL.

This sequence joins TRBV7-2 and TRBJ2-1, with TRBD2 matching over 11 bases. V trimming: 5 bases; J trimming: 4 bases; junction bases outside the gene matches: 4. The CDR3 runs 15 residues. Germline-derived CDR1 and CDR2 are SGHTA and FQGNSA. The CDR3 DNA follows: TGTGCCAGCAGCCTACTAGCGGGGGCGTACAATGAGCAGTTCTTC. It translates to CASSLLAGAYNEQFF.

The genes are TRBV5-1 and TRBJ2-7; 14 nucleotides align to TRBD2. From germline, CDR1 is SGHRS and CDR2 YFSETQ. V was clipped by 9 bases and J by 5 bases; unmatched bases: 10. The CDR3 contains 15 residues. Written as DNA, the CDR3 is TGCGCCACCAGACTAGCGGGAGGGCCGGAGAACGAGCAGTACTTC. This codes for CATRLAGGPENEQYF.

Only one count was recorded for this clone. The J gene is TRBJ2-3, the V gene TRBV29-1; 7 bases are a match to TRBD2. Germline-derived CDR1 and CDR2 are SQVTM and ANQGSEA. Trimming at V came to 4 bases and at J to 5 bases, leaving 3 bases not matched to a gene. The CDR3 length is 12 residues. Here the CDR3 reads CSVGAGVDTQYF. The DNA of the CDR3 is TGCAGCGTTGGGGCGGGAGTAGATACGCAGTATTTT.

J is TRBJ2-2 and V is TRBV2, with 9 bases lining up with TRBD1. The germline gives CDR1 SNHLY, CDR2 FYNNEI. The CDR3 has 15 residues. J gave up 5 bases and V 5 bases, and 6 bases lay outside the gene matches. The CDR3 nucleotides are TGTGCCAGCAGTCCGGACAGGGGTGATACCGGGGAGCTGTTTTTT. Translation: CASSPDRGDTGELFF.

The chain joins TRBV6-5 to TRBJ2-7; no clear D gene. The germline V gene has CDR1 MNHEY and CDR2 SVGAGI. The V end was cut by 5 bases, the J end by 4 bases, with 12 bases between. The CDR3 is made up of 13 amino acids. The DNA for the CDR3 is TGTGCCAGCAGTCAAACGGCCGGGTACGAGCAGTACTTC. Translating gives CASSQTAGYEQYF.

Only a few counts were recorded for this clone. The chain is built from TRBV19 and TRBJ2-3; 8 bases match TRBD1. Germline loops: CDR1 LNHDA, CDR2 SQIVND (reference sequence). J lost 6 bases, V lost 4 bases, and 6 bases had no gene match. This CDR3 has 14 amino acids. Written as DNA, the CDR3 is TGTGCCAGTAGTACTCGGACAGGGTGGGATACGCAGTATTTT. It yields the protein CASSTRTGWDTQYF.

This clone was recorded a few times. The chain couples TRBV7-2 to TRBJ1-3; D uncertain. V was shortened by 3 bases and J by 2 bases, with 8 bases between the two germline ends. CDR3 length equals 14 residues. Per the germline V gene, CDR1 is SGHTA and CDR2 is FQGNSA. This CDR3 is CASSFATAGNTIYF. The CDR3 DNA reads TGTGCCAGCAGCTTCGCCACTGCTGGAAACACCATATATTTT.

The rearrangement uses TRBV7-6 and TRBJ1-5; D call uncertain. Germline lookup yields CDR1 SGHVS and CDR2 FNYEAQ. Trimming took off 3 bases at V and 0 bases at J, with 15 bases between the two ends. This CDR3 spans 17 amino acids. The CDR3: CASSLGPSGLSNQPQHF. The CDR3, as DNA: TGTGCCAGCAGCTTGGGCCCGTCTGGACTTAGCAATCAGCCCCAGCATTTT.

The chain is built from TRBV5-1 and TRBJ2-7, with D possibly matching TRBD2 (5 bases). This CDR3 has 14 amino acids. Germline assignment: CDR1 SGHRS and CDR2 YFSETQ. V was shortened by 2 bases and J by 2 bases, with 11 bases between the two germline ends. CDR3 in amino acids: CASSFITRTYEQYF. In nucleotides, the CDR3 is TGCGCCAGCAGCTTTATCACTAGGACCTACGAGCAGTACTTC.

This clone was seen more than once but under ten times. The chain joins TRBV29-1 to TRBJ2-1; 11 bases map to TRBD2. The CDR3 is made up of 19 amino acids. The V gene's germline CDR1 is SQVTM and CDR2 ANQGSEA. Trimming at V came to 7 bases and at J to 0 bases, leaving 17 bases not matched to a gene. CDR3 sequence: CSATSGTSGSLSSYNEQFF. In nucleotides, the CDR3 is TGCAGCGCTACTTCCGGGACTAGCGGAAGCCTAAGCTCCTACAATGAGCAGTTCTTC.

V gene TRBV5-1 combines with J gene TRBJ1-2; tentatively, D is TRBD1 (6 bases). Trimming stripped 4 bases from V and 7 bases from J, with 14 bases between. There are 13 residues in the CDR3. CDR1 is SGHRS and CDR2 is YFSETQ in the germline V gene. The CDR3 DNA sequence: TGCGCCAGCAGCCCGGCACAGGGATCTGGCTACACCTTC. It specifies CASSPAQGSGYTF.

V usage is TRBV6-1 and J usage is TRBJ1-2; TRBD1 agrees at 7 bases. CDR1 and CDR2 (germline): MNHNS, SASEGT. V was clipped by 4 bases and J by 3 bases; unmatched bases: 8. The CDR3 spans 15 residues. CDR3 amino acids: CASSVRQGTDYGYTF. DNA of the CDR3: TGTGCCAGCAGTGTAAGACAGGGAACAGACTATGGCTACACCTTC.

The chain carries TRBV5-4 and TRBJ1-2; no reliable D call. Trimming shortened V by 0 bases and J by 5 bases, and 5 bases separated the two germline ends. The V gene's germline CDR1 is SGHNT and CDR2 YYREEE (reference sequence). There are 12 residues in the CDR3. CDR3 loop: CASSLGGYGYTF. Here the CDR3 DNA reads TGTGCCAGCAGCTTGGGCGGGTATGGCTACACCTTC.

This sequence joins TRBV5-6 and TRBJ2-1, with TRBD1 identical over 8 bases. Per germline, CDR1 SGHDT and CDR2 YYEEEE. The J segment lost 9 bases and the V segment lost 1 base, leaving 12 bases of the junction unmatched. The CDR3 has 16 amino acids. DNA for the CDR3: TGTGCCAGCAGCTTGTTTGGCGACAGGGGTAGGCCTGAGCAGTTCTTC. Its translation is CASSLFGDRGRPEQFF.

V gene TRBV9 combines with J gene TRBJ1-2; D is perhaps TRBD1 (5 bases). From germline, CDR1 is SGDLS and CDR2 YYNGEE. Trimming took off 2 bases at V and 5 bases at J, with 10 bases between the two ends. The length of the CDR3 is 13 residues. The DNA for the CDR3 is TGTGCCAGCAGCGTTGGACACCTTTATGGCTACACCTTC. This gives the protein CASSVGHLYGYTF.

The table lists this clone with many counts. The rearrangement joins TRBV27 to TRBJ2-7; 8 bases agree with TRBD1. Germline V gene data show CDR1 as MNHEY and CDR2 as SMNVEV (reference sequence). Trimming cost V 5 bases and J 2 bases; bases outside gene matches: 2. This CDR3 is 13 amino acids long. CDR3 coding DNA: TGTGCCAGCAGTCCGACAGGGGCCTACGAGCAGTACTTC. It specifies CASSPTGAYEQYF.

The chain carries TRBV7-8 and TRBJ2-2; 8 bases fit TRBD2. Germline V gene data show CDR1 as SGHVS and CDR2 as FQNEAQ. The CDR3 has 13 residues. With 5 bases clipped from V and 7 bases from J, the junction kept 3 bases outside the gene matches. The CDR3 nucleotides read TGTGCCAGCAGCATGCTAGCGGGCGGGGAGCTGTTTTTT. As protein: CASSMLAGGELFF.

The chain has TRBV2 and TRBJ2-7, with 8 bases identical to TRBD2. Germline CDR1 is SNHLY and CDR2 is FYNNEI. Trimming cost V 5 bases and J 0 bases; bases outside gene matches: 3. The CDR3 covers 14 residues. CDR3 nucleotide sequence: TGTGCCAGCAGTAAGCGGGAGACCTCCTACGAGCAGTACTTC. Translating gives CASSKRETSYEQYF.

The rearrangement uses TRBV7-6 and TRBJ2-5; 7 nucleotides align to TRBD2. The V and J ends lost 3 bases and 4 bases, in that order; junction bases with no gene match: 8. The CDR3 spans 15 residues. CDR1 and CDR2 (germline): SGHVS, FNYEAQ. The CDR3 DNA reads TGTGCCAGCAGCTTGCCCCCGGCGGGGGTAGAGACCCAGTACTTC. Translated: CASSLPPAGVETQYF.

The rearrangement uses TRBV2 and TRBJ1-4; D is uncertain. The CDR3 runs to 15 residues. The V end lost 7 bases, the J end lost 3 bases, and 15 bases lay between the germline ends. Germline CDR1 SNHLY, CDR2 FYNNEI. Here the CDR3 reads CASTNRPRANEKLFF. CDR3 coding DNA: TGTGCCAGCACCAACCGGCCCCGGGCTAATGAAAAACTGTTTTTT.

The V call is TRBV19, the J call TRBJ1-2; 9 bases are shared with TRBD1. Germline lookup yields CDR1 LNHDA and CDR2 SQIVND (reference sequence). The J segment lost 4 bases and the V segment lost 9 bases, leaving 15 bases of the junction unmatched. This CDR3 region has 16 residues. As DNA, the CDR3 is TGTGCCAGCCTCGGGGGAACAGGGGGCCGGAGCTATGGCTACACCTTC. As protein: CASLGGTGGRSYGYTF.

The CDR3 reads CASRTGMNNEQFF. The CDR3 nucleotides read TGTGCCAGCCGGACAGGGATGAACAATGAGCAGTTCTTC. The rearrangement links TRBV28 to TRBJ2-1; 8 positions match TRBD1. CDR3 length: 13 residues. Germline V lookup: CDR1 MDHEN, CDR2 SYDVKM. V shed 8 bases, J shed 5 bases, and the junction held 5 bases outside the gene matches.

J is TRBJ2-2 and V is TRBV27; D gene unclear. Germline V gene sequence: CDR1 MNHEY, CDR2 SMNVEV (reference sequence). V was clipped by 10 bases and J by 6 bases, with 15 bases between them. The CDR3 has 13 amino acids. The CDR3 region has the DNA TGTGCCACCGCAGTTTTTGGTTCCGGGGAGCTGTTTTTT. Translated, it gives CATAVFGSGELFF.